This T cell receptor (beta chain) emerged from a study of pediatric ulcerative colitis. Sequencing used immunoSEQ multiplex PCR; TCRdb keeps in-frame clones, though not all of them. The table records roughly 25,000 clones, approximately 71% of them present only once. Germline lookup yields CDR1 LGHNA and CDR2 YSLEER. The CDR3 is 15 amino acids. V lost 2 bases, J lost 4 bases, and 6 bases stayed unmatched. Rectal tissue came from one to two pinch biopsies taken at colonoscopy. The sample consisted of gut tissue. The chain has TRBV4-3 and TRBJ1-2, with TRBD1 identical over 8 bases. The sequence came from a boy younger than 18 with severe ulcerative colitis. This CDR3 is CASSQIRGLRYGYTF. CDR3 nucleotide sequence: TGCGCCAGCAGCCAAATCAGGGGGCTTCGCTATGGCTACACCTTC.